This T cell receptor (beta chain) was identified in a study of control samples from healthy donors and cancer patients (dated by TCRdb to about 2020). The library came from the immunoSEQ multiplex PCR assay. Held by TCRdb, this immuneACCESS table contains in-frame sequences only and omits some clones. Under half of the omission traces to an unresolved V gene where checked; the cause of the rest is unknown. Here the sample has 150,000 to 200,000 clones; more than 90% occur a single time. The top ten clonotypes cover just over 2% of the sample. A note on this clone: Its antigen target is currently unknown. Per-base qualities were not stored, and no clone one base away is much larger.

Sequencing was done on a sample of blood. The clonotype comes from a woman in her forties in good health.

The CDR3 reads CASGGSFYNEQFF. The DNA sequence reads TGTGCCTCCGGAGGGAGCTTCTACAATGAGCAGTTCTTC. Rearrangement joined TRBV11-2 to TRBJ2-1; a weak D assignment points to TRBD2 (6 bases agree). V sheds 11 bases and J sheds 3 bases, leaving 14 bases between their ends. From a lookup of the germline V gene, CDR1 and CDR2 are SGHAT and FQNNGV. From the cysteine through the phenylalanine, the CDR3 covers 13 amino acids. Only the CDR3 portion is preserved as DNA: 39 bases, with reading frame beginning at the first base. The entire variable domain, with the stretches around the CDR3 drawn from the reference TRBV11-2 and TRBJ2-1 proteins, is EAGVAQSPRYKIIEKRQSVAFWCNPISGHATLYWYQQILGQGPKLLIQFQNNGVVDDSQLPKDRFSAERLKGVDSTLKIQPAKLEDSAVYLCASGGSFYNEQFFGPGTRLTVL.